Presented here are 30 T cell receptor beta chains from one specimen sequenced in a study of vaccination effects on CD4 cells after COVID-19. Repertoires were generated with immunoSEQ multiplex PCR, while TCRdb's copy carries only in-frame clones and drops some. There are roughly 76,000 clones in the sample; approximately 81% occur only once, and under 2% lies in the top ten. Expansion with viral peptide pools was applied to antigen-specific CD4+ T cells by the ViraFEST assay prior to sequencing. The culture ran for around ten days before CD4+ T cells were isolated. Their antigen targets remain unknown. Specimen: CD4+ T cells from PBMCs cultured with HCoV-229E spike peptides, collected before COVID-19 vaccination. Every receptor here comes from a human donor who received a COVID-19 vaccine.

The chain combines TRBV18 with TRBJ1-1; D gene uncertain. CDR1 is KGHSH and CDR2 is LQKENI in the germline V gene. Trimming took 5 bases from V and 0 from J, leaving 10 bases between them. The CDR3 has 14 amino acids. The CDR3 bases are TGTGCCAGCTCAGAAGGAGGGATGAACACTGAAGCTTTCTTT. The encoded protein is CASSEGGMNTEAFF.

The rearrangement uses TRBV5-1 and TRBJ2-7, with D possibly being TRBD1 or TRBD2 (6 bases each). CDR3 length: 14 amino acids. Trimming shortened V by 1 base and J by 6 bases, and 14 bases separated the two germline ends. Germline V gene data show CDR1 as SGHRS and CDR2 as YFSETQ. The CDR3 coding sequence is TGCGCCAGCAGCTTGCGGGGGCCACCCCCCGAGCAGTACGTC. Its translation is CASSLRGPPPEQYV.

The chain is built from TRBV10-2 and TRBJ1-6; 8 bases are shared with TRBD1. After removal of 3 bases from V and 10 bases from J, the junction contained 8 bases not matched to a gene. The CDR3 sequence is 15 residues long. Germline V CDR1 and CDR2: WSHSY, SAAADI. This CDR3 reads CASSEITGQGSPLHF. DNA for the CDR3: TGCGCCAGCAGTGAAATAACCGGACAGGGATCACCCCTCCACTTT.

The CDR3 reads CASSWFDRDNEKLFF. Here the CDR3 DNA reads TGTGCCAGCAGCTGGTTTGACAGGGACAATGAAAAACTGTTTTTT. This chain uses TRBV5-6 with TRBJ1-4; 7 nucleotides agree with TRBD1. The trim removed 3 bases at V and 5 bases at J, leaving 7 bases unmatched. Germline assignment: CDR1 SGHDT and CDR2 YYEEEE. The CDR3 consists of 15 residues.

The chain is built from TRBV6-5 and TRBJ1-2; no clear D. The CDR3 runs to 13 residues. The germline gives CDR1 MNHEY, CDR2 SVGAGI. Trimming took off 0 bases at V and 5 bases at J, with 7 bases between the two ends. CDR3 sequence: CASSYSEVYGYTF. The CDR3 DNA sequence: TGTGCCAGCAGTTACTCGGAGGTTTATGGCTACACCTTC.

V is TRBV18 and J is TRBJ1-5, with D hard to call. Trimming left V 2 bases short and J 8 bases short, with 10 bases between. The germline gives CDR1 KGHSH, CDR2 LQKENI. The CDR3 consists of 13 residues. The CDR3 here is CASSPTLGEPQHF. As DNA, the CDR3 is TGTGCCAGCTCACCAACTCTGGGTGAGCCCCAGCATTTT.

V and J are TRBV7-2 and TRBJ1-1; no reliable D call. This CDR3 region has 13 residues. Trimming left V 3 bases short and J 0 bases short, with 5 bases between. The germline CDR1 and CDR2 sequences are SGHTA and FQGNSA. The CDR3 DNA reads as TGTGCCAGCAGCTTGACGGTGAACACTGAAGCTTTCTTT. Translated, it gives CASSLTVNTEAFF.

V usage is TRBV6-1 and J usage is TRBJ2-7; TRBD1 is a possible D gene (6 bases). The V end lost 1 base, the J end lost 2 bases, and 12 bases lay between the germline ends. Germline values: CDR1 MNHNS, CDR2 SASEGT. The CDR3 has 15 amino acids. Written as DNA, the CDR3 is TGTGCCAGCAGTGAAGTCAGGGGACGAACCTACGAGCAGTACGTC. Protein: CASSEVRGRTYEQYV.

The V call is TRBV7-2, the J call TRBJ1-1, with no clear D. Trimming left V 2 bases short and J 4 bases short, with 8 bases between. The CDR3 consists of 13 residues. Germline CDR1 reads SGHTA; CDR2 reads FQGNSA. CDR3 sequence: CASSLYPSTEAFF. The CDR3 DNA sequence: TGTGCCAGCAGCTTATATCCTTCCACTGAAGCTTTCTTT.

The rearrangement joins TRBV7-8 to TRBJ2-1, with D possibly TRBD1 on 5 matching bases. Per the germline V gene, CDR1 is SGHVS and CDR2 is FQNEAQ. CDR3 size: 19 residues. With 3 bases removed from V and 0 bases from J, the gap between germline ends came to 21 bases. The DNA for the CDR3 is TGTGCCAGCAGCTTTAGGGCTATACAGGTTACCAGCTCCTACAATGAGCAGTTCTTC. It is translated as CASSFRAIQVTSSYNEQFF. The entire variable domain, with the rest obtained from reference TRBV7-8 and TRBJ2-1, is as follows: GAGVSQSPRYKVAKRGQDVALRCDPISGHVSLFWYQQALGQGPEFLTYFQNEAQLDKSGLPSDRFFAERPEGSVSTLKIQRTQQEDSAVYLCASSFRAIQVTSSYNEQFFGPGTRLTVL.

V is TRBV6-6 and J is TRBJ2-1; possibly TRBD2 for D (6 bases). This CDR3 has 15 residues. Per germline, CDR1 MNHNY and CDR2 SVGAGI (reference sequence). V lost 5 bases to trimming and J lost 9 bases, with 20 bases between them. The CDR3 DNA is TGTGCCAGCAGTGCCGGGGTCGAGCGGGTCGGTGAGCAGTTCTTC. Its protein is CASSAGVERVGEQFF.

This CDR3 is CASRPSGGRSNEQFF. The CDR3 region has the DNA TGTGCCAGCAGGCCTAGCGGGGGCCGTTCTAATGAGCAGTTCTTC. The J gene is TRBJ2-1, the V gene TRBV3-1 (or the pseudogene TRBV3-2); 10 bases fit TRBD2. Germline CDR1 is LGHDT and CDR2 is YNNKEL (reference sequence). The ends lost 6 bases at V and 7 bases at J; junction bases unmatched: 9. The CDR3 extends over 15 amino acids.

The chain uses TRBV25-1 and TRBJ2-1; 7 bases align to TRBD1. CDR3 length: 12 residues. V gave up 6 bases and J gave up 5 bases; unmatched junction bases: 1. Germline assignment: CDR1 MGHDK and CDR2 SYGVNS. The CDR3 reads CASRGQDNEQFF. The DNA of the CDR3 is TGTGCCAGCAGAGGACAGGACAATGAGCAGTTCTTC.

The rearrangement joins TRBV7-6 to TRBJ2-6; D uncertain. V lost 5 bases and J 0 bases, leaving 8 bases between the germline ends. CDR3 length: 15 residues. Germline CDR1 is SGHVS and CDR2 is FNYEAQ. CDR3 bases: TGTGCCAGCAGCCAACAGCCCTCTGGGGCCAACGTCCTGACTTTC. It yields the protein CASSQQPSGANVLTF.

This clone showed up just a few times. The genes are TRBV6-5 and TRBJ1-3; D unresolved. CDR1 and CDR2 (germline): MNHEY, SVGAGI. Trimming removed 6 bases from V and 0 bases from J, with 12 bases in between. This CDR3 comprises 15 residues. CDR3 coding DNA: TGTGCCAGCAGCCGCGGGTGGGGCTCTGGAAACACCATATATTTT. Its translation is CASSRGWGSGNTIYF.

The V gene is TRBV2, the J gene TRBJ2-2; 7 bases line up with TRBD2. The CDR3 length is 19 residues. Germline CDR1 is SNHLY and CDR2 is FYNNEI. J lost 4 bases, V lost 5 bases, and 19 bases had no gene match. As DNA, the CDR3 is TGTGCCAGCAGTCCAATAAAGCGGGGACCTCTCCCTCGCACCGGGGAGCTGTTTTTT. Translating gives CASSPIKRGPLPRTGELFF.

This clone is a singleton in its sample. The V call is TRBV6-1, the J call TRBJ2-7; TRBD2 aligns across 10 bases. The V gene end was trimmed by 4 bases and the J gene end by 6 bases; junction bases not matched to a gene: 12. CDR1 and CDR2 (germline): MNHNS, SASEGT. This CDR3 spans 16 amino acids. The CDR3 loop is CASSARVQRGGGEQYV. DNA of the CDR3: TGTGCCAGCAGTGCAAGGGTCCAGCGGGGGGGCGGCGAGCAGTACGTC.

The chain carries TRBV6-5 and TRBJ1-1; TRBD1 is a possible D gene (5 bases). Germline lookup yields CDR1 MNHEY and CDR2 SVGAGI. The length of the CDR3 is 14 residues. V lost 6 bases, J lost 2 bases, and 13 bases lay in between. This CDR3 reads CASSSGIFNTEAFF. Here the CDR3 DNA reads TGTGCCAGCAGCTCAGGGATTTTCAACACTGAAGCTTTCTTT.

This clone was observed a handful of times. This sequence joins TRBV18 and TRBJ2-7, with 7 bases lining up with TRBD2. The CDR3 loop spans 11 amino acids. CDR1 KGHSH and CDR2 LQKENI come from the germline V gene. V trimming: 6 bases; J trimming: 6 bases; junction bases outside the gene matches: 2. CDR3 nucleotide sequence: TGTGCCAGCTCTCCGGGGGGCGAGCAGTACGTC. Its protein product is CASSPGGEQYV.

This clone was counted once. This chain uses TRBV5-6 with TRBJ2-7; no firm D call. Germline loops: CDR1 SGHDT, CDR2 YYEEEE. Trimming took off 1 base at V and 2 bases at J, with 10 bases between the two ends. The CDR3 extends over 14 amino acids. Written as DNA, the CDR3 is TGTGCCAGCAGCTTGTCTCGAACGACCTACGAGCAGTACGTC. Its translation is CASSLSRTTYEQYV.

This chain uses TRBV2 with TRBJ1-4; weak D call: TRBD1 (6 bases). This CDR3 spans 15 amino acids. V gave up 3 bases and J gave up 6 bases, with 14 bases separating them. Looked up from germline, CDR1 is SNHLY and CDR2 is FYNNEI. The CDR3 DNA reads TGTGCCAGCAGTGACGGGGGGGGCTCAGATGAAAAACTGTTTTTT. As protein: CASSDGGGSDEKLFF.

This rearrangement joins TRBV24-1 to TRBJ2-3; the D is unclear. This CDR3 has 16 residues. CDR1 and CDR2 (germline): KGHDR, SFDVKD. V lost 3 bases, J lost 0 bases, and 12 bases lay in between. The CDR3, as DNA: TGTGCCACCAGTGATACGACAAACCCAAGCACAGATACGCAGTATTTT. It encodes CATSDTTNPSTDTQYF.

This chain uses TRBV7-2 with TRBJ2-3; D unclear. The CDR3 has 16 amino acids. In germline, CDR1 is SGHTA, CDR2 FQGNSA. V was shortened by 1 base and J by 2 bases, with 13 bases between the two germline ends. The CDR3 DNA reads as TGTGCCAGCAGCTTAGTCGCCCTAGGCCTCACAGATACGCAGTATTTT. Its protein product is CASSLVALGLTDTQYF.

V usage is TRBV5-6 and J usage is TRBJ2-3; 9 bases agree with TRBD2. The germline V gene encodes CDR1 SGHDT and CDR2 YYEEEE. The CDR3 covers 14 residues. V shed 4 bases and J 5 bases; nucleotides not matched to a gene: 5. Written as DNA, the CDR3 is TGTGCCAGCAGCATAGCGGGGGTCAAAGATACGCAGTATTTT. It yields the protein CASSIAGVKDTQYF.

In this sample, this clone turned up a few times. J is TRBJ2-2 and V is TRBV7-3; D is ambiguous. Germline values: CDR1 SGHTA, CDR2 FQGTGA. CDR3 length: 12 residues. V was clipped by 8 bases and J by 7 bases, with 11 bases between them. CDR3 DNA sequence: TGTGCCAGCTCCAGGTTCGGCGGGGAGCTGTTTTTT. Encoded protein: CASSRFGGELFF.

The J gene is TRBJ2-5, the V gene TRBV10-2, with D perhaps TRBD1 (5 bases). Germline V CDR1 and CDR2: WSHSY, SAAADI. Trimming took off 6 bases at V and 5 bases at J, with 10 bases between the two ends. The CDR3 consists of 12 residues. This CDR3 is CASSAGKETQYF. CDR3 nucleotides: TGCGCCAGCAGCGCAGGGAAGGAGACCCAGTACTTC.

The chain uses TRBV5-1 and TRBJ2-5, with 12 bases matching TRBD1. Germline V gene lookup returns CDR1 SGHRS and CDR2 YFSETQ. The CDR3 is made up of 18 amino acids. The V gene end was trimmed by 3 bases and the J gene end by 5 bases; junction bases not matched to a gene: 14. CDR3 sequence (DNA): TGCGCCAGCAGCTACCCCGGGACAGGGGGCCTATTGAGGGAGACCCAGTACTTC. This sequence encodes CASSYPGTGGLLRETQYF.

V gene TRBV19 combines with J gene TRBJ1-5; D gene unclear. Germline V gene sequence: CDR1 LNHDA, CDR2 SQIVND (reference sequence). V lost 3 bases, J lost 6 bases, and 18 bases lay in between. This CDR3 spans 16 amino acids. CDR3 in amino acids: CASSIAGRGLAQPQHF. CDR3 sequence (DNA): TGTGCCAGTAGTATTGCCGGAAGAGGGTTAGCTCAGCCCCAGCATTTT.

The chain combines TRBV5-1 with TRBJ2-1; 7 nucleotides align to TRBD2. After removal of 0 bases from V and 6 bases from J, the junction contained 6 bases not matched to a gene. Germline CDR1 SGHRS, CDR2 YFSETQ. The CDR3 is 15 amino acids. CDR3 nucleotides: TGCGCCAGCAGCTTGGGAGGCGGGGGTGGCAATGAGCAGTTCTTC. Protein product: CASSLGGGGGNEQFF.

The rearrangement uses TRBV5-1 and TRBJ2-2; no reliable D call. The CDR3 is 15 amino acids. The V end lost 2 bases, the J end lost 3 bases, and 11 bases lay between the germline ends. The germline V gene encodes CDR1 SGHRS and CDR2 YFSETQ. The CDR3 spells CASSFPWEDTGELFF. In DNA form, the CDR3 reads TGCGCCAGCAGCTTCCCGTGGGAAGACACCGGGGAGCTGTTTTTT. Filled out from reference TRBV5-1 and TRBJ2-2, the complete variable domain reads KAGVTQTPRYLIKTRGQQVTLSCSPISGHRSVSWYQQTPGQGLQFLFEYFSETQRNKGNFPGRFSGRQFSNSRSEMNVSTLELGDSALYLCASSFPWEDTGELFFGEGSRLTVL.